This T cell receptor (beta chain) derives from a study of shared clonotypes between healthy human individuals. This clone has more than one count but fewer than ten. Evenly divided among several immunoSEQ plates was the genomic DNA of each subset. TCRdb's table, derived via immunoSEQ multiplex PCR, lists solely in-frame clones and lacks some. This table has millions of clones, around nine tenths appearing once. Negatively enriched CD4+ T cells were divided by CD45RA into naive and memory. Germline V gene data show CDR1 as SQVTM and CDR2 as ANQGSEA. The CDR3 is 12 residues long. The germline V and J ends were trimmed by 4 bases and 2 bases, with 6 bases remaining between them.

The source material was naive CD4+ T cells sorted from blood. Subset: CD45RA+ positively selected. The TCR comes from a man aged 18 to 35 in good health. J is TRBJ1-5 and V is TRBV29-1; D not certain. CDR3 in DNA: TGCAGCGTTGTGAGTGGCAATCAGCCCCAGCATTTT. It translates to CSVVSGNQPQHF.